This paragraph reports one T cell receptor beta chain. Trimming cost V 1 base and J 4 bases, with 8 bases left between them. CDR1 and CDR2 (germline): SGHTA, FQGTGA. The CDR3 contains 13 residues. Data came from immunoSEQ multiplex PCR; TCRdb stores just in-frame clones and leaves some out. The sample contains around 33,000 clones, about 90% of which appear only once. This record comes from a study of OX40 agonist ivuxolimab in advanced cancers. About the research overall: Dosing consisted of intravenous ivuxolimab at 0.01 to 10 mg/kg every 2 weeks.

Sequenced material: CD4+ or CD8+ T cells sorted from blood, taken in a trial of the OX40 agonist ivuxolimab. The chain couples TRBV7-3 to TRBJ2-7; possibly TRBD1 or TRBD2 for D (5 bases each). The sequence came from an adult with an advanced solid tumor such as melanoma, head and neck, liver or kidney cancer. Here the CDR3 DNA reads TGTGCCAGCAGCTTAAGTGGGGGTTACGAGCAGTACTTC. Translating gives CASSLSGGYEQYF. The full variable domain, in which reference TRBV7-3 and TRBJ2-7 provide the parts outside the CDR3, is GAGVSQTPSNKVTEKGKYVELRCDPISGHTALYWYRQSLGQGPEFLIYFQGTGAADDSGLPNDRFFAVRPEGSVSTLKIQRTERGDSAVYLCASSLSGGYEQYFGPGTRLTVT.